This TCR beta chain was sequenced for a study of CD8 T cells in Susac syndrome. It was healthy donors who served as the controls, matched for age and sex. The TEMRA cells underwent FACS enrichment, while the CD8+ and CD4+ T cells underwent negative isolation. Random hexamers served to reverse transcribe roughly 0.5 to 1 ug RNA. From the immunoSEQ multiplex PCR reads, TCRdb called clonotypes with MiXCR, one entry per CDR3 protein. The sample lists roughly 180,000 distinct CDR3 sequences; over 85% were seen once. CDR1 and CDR2 (germline): SGHTA, FQGTGA. The CDR3 runs to 15 residues. Between the trimmed V and J ends, which lost 5 bases and 0 bases, there was a span of 12 bases.

This TCR was recovered from a human donor in good health. The genes are TRBV7-3 and TRBJ2-3; D may correspond to TRBD1 or TRBD2 (5 bases each). The specimen sequenced was CD4+ T cells from PBMCs. The CDR3 spells CASSPLGVSTDTQYF. DNA of the CDR3: TGTGCCAGCAGCCCTCTGGGGGTGAGCACAGATACGCAGTATTTT.